This TCR beta chain was recovered during a study of radiotherapy plus CTLA-4 blockade in lung cancer listed by TCRdb under 2018. Some background on the complete study: Objective responses were observed in 15% to 20% of enrolled patients, and disease control was achieved in approximately 32%.

Preparation of the library involved the immunoSEQ multiplex PCR assay. The table was pulled from immuneACCESS by TCRdb, which kept in-frame rearrangements only. Such tables lose some clones; where checked, under half of the loss comes from unresolved V genes, and the rest has no known cause. For this sample there are roughly 120,000 clones; roughly 86% appear just once. The ten most abundant clones make up roughly 3.5% of the sample. From cysteine to phenylalanine, the CDR3 is 12 amino acids long. The kept DNA is CDR3 alone, 36 bases in frame from the first base. V and J lose 0 bases and 6 bases, and a span of 4 bases separates them. The germline V gene supplies CDR1 SGHTA and CDR2 FQGTGA. Focal radiation therapy combined with CTLA-4 blockade (ipilimumab) was tested in patients with chemo-refractory metastatic non-small-cell lung cancer. General findings and caveats noted by the study authors: The strongest predictors of response were reported to be early dynamic shifts in blood T cell clones along with a rise in serum interferon-beta following radiation. After treatment with radiotherapy and ipilimumab, TCR clones that originated in tumors expanded in peripheral blood.

Concerning this clone itself: Its antigen has not been determined. Per-nucleotide qualities are absent, and no much larger clonotype sits a single base away.

Here the chain combines TRBV7-3 and TRBJ2-3; the D gene identity is not certain. This TCR came from a human donor with non-small cell lung cancer that progressed on radiotherapy plus ipilimumab. Some clones in this sample may be carry-over from other donors' samples. The sequencing here drew on peripheral blood, taken from a patient treated with radiotherapy plus ipilimumab. The CDR3 loop reads CASSLTGDTQYF. The DNA sequence is as follows: TGTGCCAGCAGCTTAACCGGGGATACGCAGTATTTT.